The next 19 T cell receptor beta chains were all read from a single sample in a study of cytomegalovirus exposure and HLA in healthy donors. Measured with immunoSEQ multiplex PCR; TCRdb has only the in-frame clones, and not every one. The sample lists 90,000 to 120,000 clones; approximately 96% were seen once. Sequencing input: PBMCs. The origin of the receptors is a woman younger than 30 in good health and CMV-seronegative.

This chain uses TRBV28 with TRBJ2-1; 8 nucleotides align to TRBD2. CDR3 length equals 16 residues. J was trimmed by 6 bases and V by 2 bases; bases with no gene match: 9. Germline assignment: CDR1 MDHEN and CDR2 SYDVKM. CDR3 protein: CASSLAGGSPLNEQFF. The CDR3 region has the DNA TGTGCCAGCAGTTTAGCGGGGGGCTCACCCCTCAATGAGCAGTTCTTC.

The V and J genes are TRBV6-1 and TRBJ1-2, with 8 bases identical to TRBD1. The CDR3 covers 13 residues. Trimming cost V 10 bases and J 4 bases; bases outside gene matches: 8. Germline CDR1 reads MNHNS; CDR2 reads SASEGT. The CDR3 reads CATEGTGGYGYTF. The CDR3 coding sequence is TGTGCCACCGAAGGAACAGGGGGCTATGGCTACACCTTC.

V is TRBV4-1 and J is TRBJ1-2; perhaps TRBD1 as D (5 bases). This CDR3 contains 16 residues. The germline V gene encodes CDR1 MGHRA and CDR2 YSYEKL. The V and J ends lost 1 base and 4 bases respectively, with 16 bases between them. The CDR3 coding sequence is TGCGCCAGCAGCCAAGGGTTGGAGGGGCTGGGCTATGGCTACACCTTC. Amino acid sequence: CASSQGLEGLGYGYTF.

The chain recombines TRBV4-1 with TRBJ1-2; 7 nucleotides match TRBD1. The junction had 8 bases not matched to a gene; V was cut back by 1 base and J by 3 bases. Germline-derived CDR1 and CDR2 are MGHRA and YSYEKL. The CDR3 runs to 16 residues. The CDR3 region is CASSQVVQGNHYGYTF. The CDR3 DNA sequence: TGCGCCAGCAGCCAAGTAGTACAGGGGAATCACTATGGCTACACCTTC.

The V gene is TRBV4-1, the J gene TRBJ2-3; 12 bases are a match to TRBD2. CDR1 is MGHRA, CDR2 YSYEKL, per germline. Unmatched junction bases numbered 8, after V lost 4 bases and J lost 0 bases. The CDR3 is 18 residues long. The CDR3 DNA reads as TGCGCCAGCAGCCTCCCTAGCGGGGGGGCCTCTAGCACAGATACGCAGTATTTT. It is translated as CASSLPSGGASSTDTQYF.

This rearrangement joins TRBV28 to TRBJ1-1; D may be TRBD1 (5 bases). Germline V gives CDR1 MDHEN, CDR2 SYDVKM. V shed 6 bases and J shed 6 bases, with 17 bases lying between them. The CDR3 is 14 residues long. CDR3 residues: CASRKWGGRAEAFF. The CDR3 DNA follows: TGTGCCAGCAGAAAGTGGGGCGGTAGGGCTGAAGCTTTCTTT.

The chain joins TRBV30 to TRBJ1-4, with 10 bases lining up with TRBD1. The CDR3 runs 14 residues. The V gene's germline CDR1 is GTSNPN and CDR2 SVGIG (reference sequence). V was pared by 2 bases and J by 7 bases, with 4 bases of the junction left unmatched. CDR3: CAWSLGTGAEKLFF. The CDR3 DNA reads TGTGCCTGGAGTCTGGGGACAGGGGCTGAAAAACTGTTTTTT.

The rearrangement joins TRBV7-2 to TRBJ1-6; possible D gene TRBD1, 5 bases. The ends were cut back, 3 bases at V and 6 bases at J, with 9 bases in the middle. The CDR3 spans 14 residues. Per germline, CDR1 SGHTA and CDR2 FQGNSA. The CDR3: CASSFQGTNSPLHF. Written as DNA, the CDR3 is TGTGCCAGCAGCTTCCAGGGAACTAATTCACCCCTCCACTTT.

The chain is built from TRBV30 and TRBJ1-1, with 8 bases identical to TRBD1. The CDR3 covers 13 residues. The V and J ends lost 2 bases and 1 base, in that order; junction bases with no gene match: 0. In germline, CDR1 is GTSNPN, CDR2 SVGIG (reference sequence). As DNA, the CDR3 is TGTGCCTGGAGTCAGGGGGCGAACACTGAAGCTTTCTTT. Its protein is CAWSQGANTEAFF.

The chain employs TRBV6-5 and TRBJ2-7, with 8 bases aligning to TRBD1. CDR1 and CDR2 from the germline V gene are MNHEY and SVGAGI. V trimming: 6 bases; J trimming: 1 base; junction bases outside the gene matches: 8. This CDR3 is 15 amino acids long. In nucleotides, the CDR3 is TGTGCCAGCAGGTCTAAATGGACAGGGTCCTACGAGCAGTACTTC. Amino acid sequence: CASRSKWTGSYEQYF.

The chain is built from TRBV28 and TRBJ2-5; 8 bases are shared with TRBD1. The CDR3 has 13 residues. Germline CDR1 reads MDHEN; CDR2 reads SYDVKM. V shed 5 bases, J shed 2 bases, and the junction held 1 base outside the gene matches. CDR3 region: CASSDRGQETQYF. DNA of the CDR3: TGTGCCAGCAGTGACAGGGGTCAAGAGACCCAGTACTTC.

CDR3 loop: CASSGRDVKNIQYF. CDR3 coding DNA: TGTGCCAGCTCAGGGAGGGACGTAAAAAACATTCAGTACTTC. The J gene is TRBJ2-4, the V gene TRBV18; 7 bases are shared with TRBD2. There are 14 residues in the CDR3. The germline V gene has CDR1 KGHSH and CDR2 LQKENI. Trimming cost V 5 bases and J 4 bases; bases outside gene matches: 5. Filled out from reference TRBV18 and TRBJ2-4, the complete variable domain reads NAGVMQNPRHLVRRRGQEARLRCSPMKGHSHVYWYRQLPEEGLKFMVYLQKENIIDESGMPKERFSAEFPKEGPSILRIQQVVRGDSAAYFCASSGRDVKNIQYFGAGTRLSVL.

The chain is built from TRBV29-1 and TRBJ2-5; 7 positions match TRBD2. Losses at the gene ends were 3 bases for V and 5 bases for J; bases not matched to a gene: 9. Germline assignment: CDR1 SQVTM and CDR2 ANQGSEA. CDR3 length: 14 residues. CDR3 in DNA: TGCAGCGTTGACTGGGGGGGAAGTCGGGAGACCCAGTACTTC. Amino acids: CSVDWGGSRETQYF.

This chain uses TRBV4-2 with TRBJ2-1; 8 bases are shared with TRBD2. Per the germline V gene, CDR1 is LGHNA and CDR2 is YNFKEQ. V dropped 2 bases and J dropped 6; count of bases not matched to a gene: 9. The CDR3 has 16 amino acids. CDR3 sequence: CASSQSSGGGFNEQFF. Written as DNA, the CDR3 is TGTGCCAGCAGCCAATCATCGGGGGGGGGCTTCAATGAGCAGTTCTTC.

V is TRBV2 and J is TRBJ2-5, with no clear D. Trimming took 7 bases from V and 3 from J, leaving 12 bases between them. The germline CDR1 and CDR2 sequences are SNHLY and FYNNEI. The CDR3 is made up of 13 amino acids. Here the CDR3 DNA reads TGTGCCAGCATCGGTCGACTTGAAGAGACCCAGTACTTC. Its protein product is CASIGRLEETQYF.

The gene calls are TRBV5-1 and TRBJ2-3, with a possible D match to TRBD1 (6 bases). CDR1 is SGHRS, CDR2 YFSETQ, per germline. CDR3 size: 16 residues. V shed 3 bases and J shed 4 bases, with 18 bases lying between them. CDR3 DNA: TGCGCCAGCAGCTCCCCCCCACAGGGTTGGTCAGATACGCAGTATTTT. This codes for CASSSPPQGWSDTQYF.

This rearrangement joins TRBV14 to TRBJ2-1, with TRBD2 matching 9 bases. CDR3 size: 16 residues. V dropped 2 bases and J dropped 6; count of bases not matched to a gene: 8. The germline V gene has CDR1 SGHDN and CDR2 FVKESK. DNA of the CDR3: TGTGCCAGCAGCCAACTCAGCGGGGGGCCCTCCAATGAGCAGTTCTTC. Translated: CASSQLSGGPSNEQFF. Based on the CDR3 plus reference TRBV14 and TRBJ2-1, the full variable domain is EAGVTQFPSHSVIEKGQTVTLRCDPISGHDNLYWYRRVMGKEIKFLLHFVKESKQDESGMPNNRFLAERTGGTYSTLKVQPAELEDSGVYFCASSQLSGGPSNEQFFGPGTRLTVL.

The chain links TRBV27 to TRBJ2-1; 8 bases map to TRBD1. The CDR3 covers 17 residues. Germline assignment: CDR1 MNHEY and CDR2 SMNVEV (reference sequence). V gave up 6 bases and J gave up 7 bases; unmatched junction bases: 17. The CDR3 spells CASSQLLDRGKENEQFF. CDR3 nucleotide sequence: TGTGCCAGCAGCCAACTTCTAGACAGGGGCAAGGAGAATGAGCAGTTCTTC.

The V and J genes are TRBV25-1 and TRBJ2-3, with TRBD2 identical over 7 bases. Germline assignment: CDR1 MGHDK and CDR2 SYGVNS. Trimming cost V 1 base and J 1 base; bases outside gene matches: 2. The CDR3 runs to 15 residues. CDR3 DNA: TGTGCCAGCAGTGAATGGAGCGGGGGCACAGATACGCAGTATTTT. This codes for CASSEWSGGTDTQYF.